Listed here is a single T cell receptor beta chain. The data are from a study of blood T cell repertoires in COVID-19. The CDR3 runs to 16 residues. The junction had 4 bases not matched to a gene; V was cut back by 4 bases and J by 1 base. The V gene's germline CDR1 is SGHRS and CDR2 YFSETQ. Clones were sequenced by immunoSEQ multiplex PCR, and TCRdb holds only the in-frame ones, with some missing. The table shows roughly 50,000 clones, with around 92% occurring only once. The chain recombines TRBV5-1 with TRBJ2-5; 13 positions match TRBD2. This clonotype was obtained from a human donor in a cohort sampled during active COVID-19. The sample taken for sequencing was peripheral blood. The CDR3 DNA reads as TGCGCCAGCAGCCAAGGACTAGCGGGGGCCCAAGAGACCCAGTACTTC. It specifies CASSQGLAGAQETQYF.